The 10 T cell receptor beta chains in this list originate from one sample, sequenced in a study of CD8 T cells in Susac syndrome. Random hexamers were used to reverse transcribe the RNA input (roughly 0.5 to 1 ug). TCRdb reprocessed the immunoSEQ multiplex PCR reads via MiXCR and lists one record per CDR3 protein. The sample lists fewer than 300,000 distinct CDR3 sequences; around 84% were seen once. Material for sequencing was CD8+ T cells from PBMCs. The origin of the receptors is a human donor with multiple sclerosis.

The chain uses TRBV9 and TRBJ2-3; perhaps TRBD1 as D (5 bases). In germline, CDR1 is SGDLS, CDR2 YYNGEE. V lost 3 bases and J lost 6, with 5 bases in between. This CDR3 comprises 11 residues. The chain's CDR3 is CASSDRDTQYF. The CDR3 DNA follows: TGTGCCAGCAGCGACAGGGATACGCAGTATTTT.

The V and J genes are TRBV9 and TRBJ2-5; the match to TRBD1 covers 8 bases. Losses at the gene ends were 3 bases for V and 2 bases for J; bases not matched to a gene: 6. The CDR3 contains 15 residues. Germline CDR1 and CDR2: SGDLS and YYNGEE. CDR3 loop: CASSAGTGGQETQYF. The CDR3 nucleotides are TGTGCCAGCAGCGCCGGGACAGGAGGGCAAGAGACCCAGTACTTC.

V is TRBV29-1 and J is TRBJ2-1; TRBD1 might be the D (5 bases). This CDR3 comprises 11 residues. CDR1 is SQVTM, CDR2 ANQGSEA, per germline. V was trimmed by 4 bases and J by 7 bases, leaving 8 bases between them. The CDR3 nucleotides read TGCAGCGTTGGCCACAGGAATGAGCAGTTCTTC. Its protein is CSVGHRNEQFF.

This clonotype occurred a few times. The chain is built from TRBV6-5 and TRBJ2-7; unclear D gene. V lost 1 base and J 1 base, leaving 8 bases between the germline ends. CDR1 and CDR2 from the germline V gene are MNHEY and SVGAGI. The CDR3 extends over 14 amino acids. CDR3 loop: CASSYFKVSYEQYF. The CDR3 DNA follows: TGTGCCAGCAGTTACTTCAAAGTGTCCTACGAGCAGTACTTC.

The rearrangement links TRBV2 to TRBJ2-1; 13 positions agree with TRBD2. J was trimmed by 0 bases and V by 6 bases; bases with no gene match: 5. The germline V gene encodes CDR1 SNHLY and CDR2 FYNNEI. CDR3 size: 17 residues. CDR3 residues: CASRRTSGSLSYNEQFF. CDR3 nucleotide sequence: TGTGCCAGCAGACGGACTAGCGGGAGTCTCTCCTACAATGAGCAGTTCTTC. The complete variable domain, with remaining parts taken from reference TRBV2 and TRBJ2-1, reads EPEVTQTPSHQVTQMGQEVILRCVPISNHLYFYWYRQILGQKVEFLVSFYNNEISEKSEIFDDQFSVERPDGSNFTLKIRSTKLEDSAMYFCASRRTSGSLSYNEQFFGPGTRLTVL.

The V call is TRBV20-1, the J call TRBJ2-7; D is unclear. The CDR3 loop spans 14 amino acids. Deletions cut 0 bases from V and 5 bases from J, with 14 bases between. Germline V CDR1 and CDR2: DFQATT, SNEGSKA (reference sequence). Here the CDR3 reads CSARDRSNYNEQYF. CDR3 in DNA: TGCAGTGCTAGAGATAGGAGCAACTATAACGAGCAGTACTTC.

V gene TRBV27 combines with J gene TRBJ1-1; no reliable D call. Trimming took 4 bases from V and 0 from J, leaving 9 bases between them. The CDR3 consists of 14 residues. Germline V gives CDR1 MNHEY, CDR2 SMNVEV (reference sequence). The CDR3 bases are TGTGCCAGCAGTTCCCCCGGGGTGAACACTGAAGCTTTCTTT. Its translation: CASSSPGVNTEAFF.

DNA of the CDR3: TGCGCCAGCAGCCAAGGGTCTCGGCCGAACACCGGGGAGCTGTTTTTT. Translated: CASSQGSRPNTGELFF. This sequence joins TRBV4-1 and TRBJ2-2; D is ambiguous. Germline V CDR1 and CDR2: MGHRA, YSYEKL. The V and J ends lost 1 base and 0 bases respectively, with 9 bases between them. This CDR3 contains 16 residues.

The J gene is TRBJ2-6, the V gene TRBV7-9; 8 nucleotides match TRBD1. The CDR3 sequence is 16 residues long. Germline V lookup: CDR1 SEHNR, CDR2 FQNEAQ (reference sequence). V dropped 6 bases and J dropped 2; count of bases not matched to a gene: 6. The CDR3 protein is CASRIGQGPGANVLTF. DNA for the CDR3: TGTGCCAGCAGAATAGGACAGGGCCCTGGGGCCAACGTCCTGACTTTC.

This clonotype was detected once. This chain uses TRBV12-5 with TRBJ1-1; 9 bases are a match to TRBD1. The CDR3 sequence is 15 residues long. Germline loops: CDR1 LGHNT, CDR2 FRNRAP. V lost 7 bases and J lost 0; bases outside the gene matches: 6. The CDR3 DNA reads TGTGCTAGTGCCACCGGGACAGGGATGAACACTGAAGCTTTCTTT. Its protein is CASATGTGMNTEAFF.